These T cell receptor beta chains were read from a single sample in a study of T cell responses to AZD1222 COVID-19 vaccine. The assay was immunoSEQ multiplex PCR, and TCRdb's table has in-frame clones only and misses some. Of some 100,000 clones detected, 85% to 90% appear once; the ten largest clones hold around 15%. Sequences were derived from peripheral blood, sampled on day 0 of AZD1222 vaccination. The receptors were sampled from an adult in good health. Each CDR3 is given with its conserved first and last residue. Fields, in order: clone size, J gene, CDR3 length, V gene, D gene, CDR3 DNA, CDR3 protein. D genes are given only for firm matches. Clone size is given for some rows only: seen once, a few or many times, or a class if the clone is expanded.

.,TRBJ1-3,14,TRBV5-4,.,TGTGCCAGCAGCTCCGGATTCTCTGGAAACACCATATATTTT,CASSSGFSGNTIYF
.,TRBJ1-5,17,TRBV5-1,TRBD1,TGCGCCAGCAGCTTGGGGGACAGGCTGTATAGCAATCAGCCCCAGCATTTT,CASSLGDRLYSNQPQHF
.,TRBJ1-2,12,TRBV29-1,TRBD1,TGCAGCGCTTTGGGACAGCCAGATGGCTACACCTTC,CSALGQPDGYTF
.,TRBJ2-5,13,TRBV7-9,.,TGTGCCAGCAGCTTAGACGGGTTGGAGACCCAGTACTTC,CASSLDGLETQYF
.,TRBJ2-7,13,TRBV19,TRBD1,TGTGCCAGCGGGACAGGGGTTGCCTACGAGCAGTACTTC,CASGTGVAYEQYF
.,TRBJ1-6,14,TRBV28,.,TGTGCCAGCAGAGAAGGGCAGGCCCGATCACCCCTCCACTTT,CASREGQARSPLHF
.,TRBJ2-7,14,TRBV11-2,.,TGTGCCAGCAGCTCCGGGGCTGAGGGCGACGAGCAGTACTTC,CASSSGAEGDEQYF
.,TRBJ1-1,14,TRBV18,.,TGTGCCAGCTCACCAGGGGCCCCGGGCACTGAAGCTTTCTTT,CASSPGAPGTEAFF
.,TRBJ2-1,12,TRBV4-1,.,TGCGCCAGCAGCCAAGGGTACAATGAGCAGTTCTTC,CASSQGYNEQFF
.,TRBJ1-1,13,TRBV2,.,TGTGCCAGCAGTGTTGGGGAGAACACTGAAGCTTTCTTT,CASSVGENTEAFF
.,TRBJ2-5,14,TRBV4-1,TRBD2,TGCGCCAGCAGCCAAGGCCTAGCGGCGGAGACCCAGTACTTC,CASSQGLAAETQYF
.,TRBJ2-2,15,TRBV19,.,TGTGCCAGTAGTAGTAGGCCCGGCCGGCCGCGGGAGCTGTTTTTT,CASSSRPGRPRELFF
once,TRBJ1-1,14,TRBV30,.,TGTGCCTGGGGCCTGATGGACGGGAACACTGAAGCTTTCTTT,CAWGLMDGNTEAFF
.,TRBJ2-2,16,TRBV21-1,.,TGTGCCAGCAGCAACCGACAGGGTGAGAACACCGGGGAGCTGTTTTTT,CASSNRQGENTGELFF
.,TRBJ1-6,16,TRBV2,.,TGTGCCAGCAGATTCAGGGTTGGCTCCTATAATTCACCCCTCCACTTT,CASRFRVGSYNSPLHF
.,TRBJ1-2,14,TRBV11-2,.,TGTGCCAGCAGCTTAGGTCAGGCTTCATATGGCTACACCTTC,CASSLGQASYGYTF
once,TRBJ2-3,16,TRBV27,TRBD2,TGTGCCAGCAGTCCCTCGGTGGGGGAGGGTTCAGATACGCAGTATTTT,CASSPSVGEGSDTQYF
few,TRBJ1-2,14,TRBV28,.,TGTGCCAGCAGTTTGGGGGTCCTCCGAGGGGGCTACACCTTC,CASSLGVLRGGYTF
.,TRBJ1-1,14,TRBV19,.,TGTGCCAGTACCCAACAGGGTTTTATGACTGAAGCTTTCTTT,CASTQQGFMTEAFF
.,TRBJ2-3,15,TRBV27,.,TGTGCCAGCAGTTTAGGGCGGCTCGGTAGGGATACGCAGTATTTT,CASSLGRLGRDTQYF
once,TRBJ2-7,16,TRBV2,TRBD1,TGTGCCAGCAGGCGTGCCATGGGACAGGATCCCTACGAGCAGTACTTC,CASRRAMGQDPYEQYF
.,TRBJ1-2,16,TRBV4-1,.,TGCGCCAGCAGCCAAGTGGGTAGGGTGAAAAACTATGGCTACACCTTC,CASSQVGRVKNYGYTF
.,TRBJ2-6,15,TRBV3-1/TRBV3-2,.,TGTGCCAGCAGCCAAACACCCTCTGGGGCCAACGTCCTGACTTTC,CASSQTPSGANVLTF
.,TRBJ1-1,14,TRBV7-3,TRBD1,TGTGCCAGCAGCCTTGACAGGGGTGACACTGAAGCTTTCTTT,CASSLDRGDTEAFF
.,TRBJ1-6,14,TRBV27,.,TGTGCCAGCTCCTGGGATCGGGGTGACTCACCCCTCCACTTT,CASSWDRGDSPLHF
.,TRBJ2-1,16,TRBV14,TRBD2,TGTGCCAGCAGCCCGGGGCACGGGAGGGAAAACAATGAGCAGTTCTTC,CASSPGHGRENNEQFF
.,TRBJ1-1,14,TRBV5-1,.,TGCGCCAGCAGCTTCCAGGGACGAGGCACTGAAGCTTTCTTT,CASSFQGRGTEAFF
.,TRBJ2-7,16,TRBV6-2/TRBV6-3,.,TGTGCCAGCAGTTTAGGAGGGGGCGCAGGACCCTACGAGCAGTACTTC,CASSLGGGAGPYEQYF
once,TRBJ1-5,19,TRBV19,.,TGTGCCAGTAGTATAAATCCCTTTGGGGGTGGGGTGAGCAATCAGCCCCAGCATTTT,CASSINPFGGGVSNQPQHF
.,TRBJ1-2,13,TRBV21-1,.,TGTGCCAGCACCTTACAGCCCGCCTATGGCTACACCTTC,CASTLQPAYGYTF
.,TRBJ2-3,14,TRBV9,TRBD2,TGTGCCAGCAGCTTTAGCGGGGGGGCGGATACGCAGTATTTT,CASSFSGGADTQYF
.,TRBJ2-5,14,TRBV7-9,TRBD1,TGTGCCAGCAGCCCACAGGGGTACCAAGAGACCCAGTACTTC,CASSPQGYQETQYF
.,TRBJ1-2,13,TRBV6-2/TRBV6-3,.,TGTGCCAGCAGTTCTCCAGGGGCGTATGGCTACACCTTC,CASSSPGAYGYTF
once,TRBJ2-2,18,TRBV5-6,.,TGTGCCAGCAGCTTGATCGGTGGGTCTGCGATTAACACCGGGGAGCTGTTTTTT,CASSLIGGSAINTGELFF
.,TRBJ2-5,14,TRBV7-9,.,TGTGCCAGCAGCTTAGCGGGACCACAAGAGACCCAGTACTTC,CASSLAGPQETQYF
.,TRBJ2-2,16,TRBV5-6,.,TGTGCCAGCAGCTTGGTGGCTAGTTTGGTCACCGGGGAGCTGTTTTTT,CASSLVASLVTGELFF
.,TRBJ2-7,11,TRBV28,.,TGTGCCAGCCTTCGCGGTCGGGAGCAGTACTTC,CASLRGREQYF
.,TRBJ1-1,11,TRBV6-6,.,TGTGCCAGCAGTCGGACAGATGAAGCTTTCTTT,CASSRTDEAFF
.,TRBJ2-7,13,TRBV20-1,TRBD1,TGCAGTGCTAGTGGACAGGGTCTCAACGAGCAGTACTTC,CSASGQGLNEQYF
once,TRBJ1-5,14,TRBV19,.,TGTGCCAGTAGTGAGGGGGAGCGTAATCAGCCCCAGCATTTT,CASSEGERNQPQHF
.,TRBJ2-2,15,TRBV5-1,.,TGCGCCAGCAGCTTGGCGGGGCCGAACACCGGGGAGCTGTTTTTT,CASSLAGPNTGELFF
.,TRBJ1-2,11,TRBV20-1,.,TGCAGTGCTCTCCTGGAGGTGAGCTACACCTTC,CSALLEVSYTF
.,TRBJ2-7,11,TRBV12-3/TRBV12-4,.,TGTGCCAGCAGCCAACAGTACGAGCAGTACTTC,CASSQQYEQYF
.,TRBJ1-2,17,TRBV12-5,.,TGTGCTAGTGGTTTAGCATCCTCTTTCAGGGAACGTCATGGCTACACCTTC,CASGLASSFRERHGYTF
.,TRBJ2-5,12,TRBV10-1,TRBD1,TGCGCCAGCAGGGGACAGGGAGAGACCCAGTACTTC,CASRGQGETQYF
.,TRBJ1-5,14,TRBV6-2/TRBV6-3,.,TGTGCCAGCAGTAGGGACTCTAGCAATCAGCCCCAGCATTTT,CASSRDSSNQPQHF
.,TRBJ1-2,16,TRBV19,TRBD1,TGTGCCAGTAGTGCAGACACGGGACAGGGGGACTATGGCTACACCTTC,CASSADTGQGDYGYTF
.,TRBJ2-2,14,TRBV6-4,.,TGTGCCAGCAGAAGGGGAGTGGACACCGGGGAGCTGTTTTTT,CASRRGVDTGELFF
.,TRBJ2-1,14,TRBV7-8,.,TGTGCCAGCAGCTTAGCCGGGCTATCAAATGAGCAGTTCTTC,CASSLAGLSNEQFF
.,TRBJ1-5,14,TRBV7-2,TRBD1,TGTGCCAGCAGCCTAGGACAGGGTAGTCAGCCCCAGCATTTT,CASSLGQGSQPQHF
once,TRBJ2-2,11,TRBV20-1,TRBD2,TGCGCAGCCGGGACTAGCGGGGAGCTGTTTTTT,CAAGTSGELFF